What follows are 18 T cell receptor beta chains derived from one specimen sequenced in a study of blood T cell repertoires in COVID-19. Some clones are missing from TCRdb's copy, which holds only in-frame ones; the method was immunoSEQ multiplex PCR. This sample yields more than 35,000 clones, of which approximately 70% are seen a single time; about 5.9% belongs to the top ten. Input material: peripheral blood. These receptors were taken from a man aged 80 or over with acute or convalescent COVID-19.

The CDR3 is CASSRRLAFGDTQYF. The CDR3, as DNA: TGTGCCAGCAGCAGACGACTAGCGTTCGGAGATACGCAGTATTTT. The chain combines TRBV5-6 with TRBJ2-3, with 8 bases aligning to TRBD2. J gave up 5 bases and V 4 bases, and 9 bases lay outside the gene matches. The CDR3 length is 15 residues. In germline, CDR1 is SGHDT, CDR2 YYEEEE.

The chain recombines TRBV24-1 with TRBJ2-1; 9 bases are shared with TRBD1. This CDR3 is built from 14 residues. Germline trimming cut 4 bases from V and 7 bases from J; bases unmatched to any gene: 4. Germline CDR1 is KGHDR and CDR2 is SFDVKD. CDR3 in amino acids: CATSDYGTGNEQFF. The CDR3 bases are TGTGCCACCAGTGACTATGGGACAGGGAATGAGCAGTTCTTC.

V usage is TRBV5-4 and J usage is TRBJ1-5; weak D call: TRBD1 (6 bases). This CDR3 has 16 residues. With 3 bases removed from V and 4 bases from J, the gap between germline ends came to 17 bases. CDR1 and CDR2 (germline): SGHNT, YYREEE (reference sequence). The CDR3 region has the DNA TGTGCCAGCAGCTCGGACGGCGGGGGACAAAATCAGCCCCAGCATTTT. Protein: CASSSDGGGQNQPQHF.

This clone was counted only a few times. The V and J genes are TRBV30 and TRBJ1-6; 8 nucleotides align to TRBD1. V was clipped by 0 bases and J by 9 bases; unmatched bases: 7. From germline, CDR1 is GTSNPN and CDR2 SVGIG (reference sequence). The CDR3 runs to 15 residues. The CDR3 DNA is TGTGCCTGGAGTGTACGGTCAGGGGGCTCTTCACCCCTCCACTTT. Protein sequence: CAWSVRSGGSSPLHF.

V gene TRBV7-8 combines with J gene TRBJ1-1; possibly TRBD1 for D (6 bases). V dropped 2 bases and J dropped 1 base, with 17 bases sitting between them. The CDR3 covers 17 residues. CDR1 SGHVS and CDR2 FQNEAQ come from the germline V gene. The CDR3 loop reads CASSLHRPQGQNTEAFF. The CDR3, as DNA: TGTGCCAGCAGCTTACATCGACCGCAGGGGCAGAACACTGAAGCTTTCTTT.

CDR3 loop: CASSQEGQGSWAGELFF. CDR3 sequence (DNA): TGTGCCAGCAGCCAAGAGGGACAGGGGAGCTGGGCCGGGGAGCTGTTTTTT. The rearrangement uses TRBV3-1 (or the pseudogene TRBV3-2) and TRBJ2-2; 10 bases are a match to TRBD1. With 0 bases clipped from V and 6 bases from J, the junction kept 7 bases outside the gene matches. Germline V lookup: CDR1 LGHDT, CDR2 YNNKEL (reference sequence). There are 17 residues in the CDR3.

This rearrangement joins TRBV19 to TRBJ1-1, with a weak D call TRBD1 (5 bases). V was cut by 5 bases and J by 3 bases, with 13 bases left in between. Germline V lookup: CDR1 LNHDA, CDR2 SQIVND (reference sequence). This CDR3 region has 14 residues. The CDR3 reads CASSSGRVYTEAFF. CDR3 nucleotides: TGTGCCAGTAGTTCAGGCAGGGTCTACACTGAAGCTTTCTTT.

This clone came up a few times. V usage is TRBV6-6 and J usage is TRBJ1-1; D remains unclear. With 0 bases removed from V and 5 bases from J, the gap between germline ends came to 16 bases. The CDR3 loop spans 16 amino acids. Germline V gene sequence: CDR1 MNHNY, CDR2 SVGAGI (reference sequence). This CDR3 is CASSYSRARTGTEAFF. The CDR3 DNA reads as TGTGCCAGCAGTTACTCGAGGGCGAGAACGGGGACTGAAGCTTTCTTT.

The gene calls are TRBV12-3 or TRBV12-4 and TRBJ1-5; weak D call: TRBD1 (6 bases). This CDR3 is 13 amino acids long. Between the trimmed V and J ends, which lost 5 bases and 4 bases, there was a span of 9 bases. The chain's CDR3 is CASSRTANQPQHF. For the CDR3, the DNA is TGTGCCAGCAGTAGGACAGCTAATCAGCCCCAGCATTTT.

The DNA for the CDR3 is TGTGCCAGCAGTTTATCGGGCTTGGGTGCCGGGGAGCTGTTTTTT. Translation: CASSLSGLGAGELFF. V is TRBV27 and J is TRBJ2-2, with unresolved D. V dropped 0 bases and J dropped 6 bases, with 11 bases sitting between them. Per the germline V gene, CDR1 is MNHEY and CDR2 is SMNVEV (reference sequence). The length of the CDR3 is 15 residues.

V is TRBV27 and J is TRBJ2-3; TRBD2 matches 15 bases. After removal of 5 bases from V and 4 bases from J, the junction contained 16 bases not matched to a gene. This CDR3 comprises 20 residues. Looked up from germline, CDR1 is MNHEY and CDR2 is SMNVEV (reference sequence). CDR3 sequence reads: CASSHQRTSGGAGKSDTQYF. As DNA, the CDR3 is TGTGCCAGCAGTCATCAACGGACTAGCGGGGGGGCCGGAAAGTCAGATACGCAGTATTTT.

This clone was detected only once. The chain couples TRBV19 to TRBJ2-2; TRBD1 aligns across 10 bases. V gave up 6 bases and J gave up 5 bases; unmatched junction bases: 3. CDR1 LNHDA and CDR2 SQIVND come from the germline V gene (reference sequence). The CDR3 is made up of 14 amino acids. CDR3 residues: CASRWTGGTGELFF. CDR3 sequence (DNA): TGTGCCAGTAGGTGGACAGGGGGTACCGGGGAGCTGTTTTTT.

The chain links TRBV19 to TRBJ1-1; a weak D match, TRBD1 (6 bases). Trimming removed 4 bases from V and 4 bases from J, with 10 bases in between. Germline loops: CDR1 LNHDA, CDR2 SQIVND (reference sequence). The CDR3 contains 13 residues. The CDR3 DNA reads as TGTGCCAGTAGTAGGACAGCTGTCACTGAAGCTTTCTTT. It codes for CASSRTAVTEAFF.

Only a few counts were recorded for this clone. DNA of the CDR3: TGTGCCAGCAGCTTCACATTTTATGGCTACACCTTC. Translation: CASSFTFYGYTF. V gene TRBV5-6 combines with J gene TRBJ1-2; D gene ambiguous. The V end was cut by 2 bases, the J end by 5 bases, with 7 bases between. The CDR3 spans 12 residues. Germline CDR1 reads SGHDT; CDR2 reads YYEEEE. The full variable domain, in which reference TRBV5-6 and TRBJ1-2 provide the parts outside the CDR3, is DAGVTQSPTHLIKTRGQQVTLRCSPKSGHDTVSWYQQALGQGPQFIFQYYEEEERQRGNFPDRFSGHQFPNYSSELNVNALLLGDSALYLCASSFTFYGYTFGSGTRLTVV.

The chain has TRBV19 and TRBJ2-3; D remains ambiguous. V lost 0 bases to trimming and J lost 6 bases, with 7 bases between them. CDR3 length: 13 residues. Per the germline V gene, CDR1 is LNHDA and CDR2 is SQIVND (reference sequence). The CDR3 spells CASSIDLPDTQYF. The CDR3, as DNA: TGTGCCAGTAGTATAGATCTACCTGATACGCAGTATTTT.

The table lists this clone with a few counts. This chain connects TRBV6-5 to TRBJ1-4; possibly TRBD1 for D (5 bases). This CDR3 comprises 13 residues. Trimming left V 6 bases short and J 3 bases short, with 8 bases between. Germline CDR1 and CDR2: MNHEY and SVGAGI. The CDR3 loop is CASSQGPNEKLFF. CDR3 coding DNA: TGTGCCAGCAGCCAGGGTCCTAATGAAAAACTGTTTTTT.

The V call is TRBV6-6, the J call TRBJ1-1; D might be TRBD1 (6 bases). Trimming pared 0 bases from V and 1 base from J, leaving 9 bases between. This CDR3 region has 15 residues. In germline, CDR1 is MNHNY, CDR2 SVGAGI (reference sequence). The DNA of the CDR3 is TGTGCCAGCAGTTACTCGACAGGCCCGAACACTGAAGCTTTCTTT. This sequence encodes CASSYSTGPNTEAFF.

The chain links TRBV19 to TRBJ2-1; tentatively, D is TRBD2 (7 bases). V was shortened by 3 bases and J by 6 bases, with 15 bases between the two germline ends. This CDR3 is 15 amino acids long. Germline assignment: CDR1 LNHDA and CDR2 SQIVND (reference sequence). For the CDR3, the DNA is TGTGCCAGTAGTATGGGGGGGCGTAGGGTCAATGAGCAGTTCTTC. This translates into CASSMGGRRVNEQFF.